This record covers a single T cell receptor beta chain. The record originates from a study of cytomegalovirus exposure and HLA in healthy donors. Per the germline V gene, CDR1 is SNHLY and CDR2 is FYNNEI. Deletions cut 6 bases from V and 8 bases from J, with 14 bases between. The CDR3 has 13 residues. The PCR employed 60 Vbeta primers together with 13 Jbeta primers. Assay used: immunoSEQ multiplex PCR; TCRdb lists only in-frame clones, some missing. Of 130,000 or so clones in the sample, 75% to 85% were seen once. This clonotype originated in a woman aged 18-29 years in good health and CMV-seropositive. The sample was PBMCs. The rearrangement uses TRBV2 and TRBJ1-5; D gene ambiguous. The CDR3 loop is CASRELWSEPQHF. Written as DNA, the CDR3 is TGTGCCAGCAGGGAACTCTGGAGTGAGCCCCAGCATTTT.